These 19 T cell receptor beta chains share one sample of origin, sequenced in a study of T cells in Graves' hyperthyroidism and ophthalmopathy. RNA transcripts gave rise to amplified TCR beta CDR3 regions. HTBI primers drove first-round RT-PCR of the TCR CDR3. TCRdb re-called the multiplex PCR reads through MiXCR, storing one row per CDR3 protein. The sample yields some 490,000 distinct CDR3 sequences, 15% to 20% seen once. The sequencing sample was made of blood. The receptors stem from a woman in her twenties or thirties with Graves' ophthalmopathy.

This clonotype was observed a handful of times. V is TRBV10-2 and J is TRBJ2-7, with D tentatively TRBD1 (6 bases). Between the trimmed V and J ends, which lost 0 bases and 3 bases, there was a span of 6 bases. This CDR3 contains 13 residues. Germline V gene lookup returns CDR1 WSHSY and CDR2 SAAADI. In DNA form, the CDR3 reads TGCGCCAGCAGTGAGTCGACAGGCTACGAGCAGTACTTC. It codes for CASSESTGYEQYF.

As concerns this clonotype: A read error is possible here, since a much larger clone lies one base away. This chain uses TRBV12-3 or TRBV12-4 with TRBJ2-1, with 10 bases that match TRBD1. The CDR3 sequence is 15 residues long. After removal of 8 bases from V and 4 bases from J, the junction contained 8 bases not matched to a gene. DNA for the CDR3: TGTGCCAGCGGGCAGGGGACAGGGGTTTACAATGAGCAGTTCTTC. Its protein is CASGQGTGVYNEQFF.

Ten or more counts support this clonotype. Here the CDR3 reads CASSAGQNYEQYF. In DNA form, the CDR3 reads TGTGCCAGCAGCGCCGGACAAAACTACGAGCAGTACTTC. The V and J genes are TRBV7-3 and TRBJ2-7; D perhaps matches TRBD1 (5 bases). This CDR3 contains 13 residues. V shed 5 bases and J shed 3 bases, with 11 bases lying between them. The germline V gene has CDR1 SGHTA and CDR2 FQGTGA. The full variable domain, with the rest looked up from reference TRBV7-3 and TRBJ2-7, is GAGVSQTPSNKVTEKGKYVELRCDPISGHTALYWYRQSLGQGPEFLIYFQGTGAADDSGLPNDRFFAVRPEGSVSTLKIQRTERGDSAVYLCASSAGQNYEQYFGPGTRLTVT.

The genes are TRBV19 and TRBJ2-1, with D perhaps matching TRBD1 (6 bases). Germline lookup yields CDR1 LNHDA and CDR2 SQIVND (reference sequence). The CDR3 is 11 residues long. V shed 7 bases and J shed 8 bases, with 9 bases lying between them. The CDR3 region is CASTRGYEQFF. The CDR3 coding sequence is TGTGCCAGTACGAGGGGGTATGAGCAGTTCTTC.

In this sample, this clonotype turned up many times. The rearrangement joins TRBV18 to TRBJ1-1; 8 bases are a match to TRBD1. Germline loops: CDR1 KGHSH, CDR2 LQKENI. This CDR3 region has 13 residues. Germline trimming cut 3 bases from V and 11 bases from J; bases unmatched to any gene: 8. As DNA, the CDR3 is TGTGCCAGCTCACCCGGACAGGGTGAAGGGGCTTTCTTT. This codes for CASSPGQGEGAFF.

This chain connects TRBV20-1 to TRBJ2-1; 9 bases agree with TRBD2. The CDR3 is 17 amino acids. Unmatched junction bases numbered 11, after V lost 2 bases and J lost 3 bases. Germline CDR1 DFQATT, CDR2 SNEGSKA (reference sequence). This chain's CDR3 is CSARWRASGTLYNEQFF. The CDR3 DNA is TGCAGTGCTAGATGGCGGGCTAGCGGGACCCTCTACAATGAGCAGTTCTTC.

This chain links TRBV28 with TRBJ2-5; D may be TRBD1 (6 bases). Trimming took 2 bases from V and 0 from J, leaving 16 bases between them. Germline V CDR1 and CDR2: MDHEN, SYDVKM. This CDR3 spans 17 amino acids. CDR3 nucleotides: TGTGCCAGCAGTTTAGTTTCCCGGGACAAGCACCAAGAGACCCAGTACTTC. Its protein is CASSLVSRDKHQETQYF.

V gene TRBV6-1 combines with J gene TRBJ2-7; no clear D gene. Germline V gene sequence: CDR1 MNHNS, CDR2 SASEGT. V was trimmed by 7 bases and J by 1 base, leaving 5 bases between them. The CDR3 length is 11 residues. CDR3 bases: TGTGCCAGCACCTTTTCCTACGAGCAGTACTTC. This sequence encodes CASTFSYEQYF.

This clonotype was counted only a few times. CDR3 sequence: CASSFLGGGGYTF. As DNA, the CDR3 is TGTGCCAGCAGCTTTTTAGGGGGCGGTGGCTACACCTTC. The V gene is TRBV7-3, the J gene TRBJ1-2, with TRBD1 matching 7 bases. The CDR3 consists of 13 residues. The V segment lost 3 bases and the J segment 7 bases; nucleotides outside the gene matches: 5. Germline CDR1 and CDR2: SGHTA and FQGTGA.

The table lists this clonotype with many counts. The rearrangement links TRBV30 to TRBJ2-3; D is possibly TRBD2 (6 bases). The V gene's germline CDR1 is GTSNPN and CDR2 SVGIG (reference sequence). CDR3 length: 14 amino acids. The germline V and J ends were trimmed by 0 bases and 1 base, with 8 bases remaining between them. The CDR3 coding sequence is TGTGCCTGGAGTGTCGGGAGCGGCACAGATACGCAGTATTTT. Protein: CAWSVGSGTDTQYF.

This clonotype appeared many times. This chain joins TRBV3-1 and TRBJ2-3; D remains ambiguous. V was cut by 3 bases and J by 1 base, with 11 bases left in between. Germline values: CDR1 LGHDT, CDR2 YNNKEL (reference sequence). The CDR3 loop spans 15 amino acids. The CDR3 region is CASSHSSWGTDTQYF. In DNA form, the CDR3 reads TGTGCCAGCAGCCATTCGAGTTGGGGCACAGATACGCAGTATTTT.

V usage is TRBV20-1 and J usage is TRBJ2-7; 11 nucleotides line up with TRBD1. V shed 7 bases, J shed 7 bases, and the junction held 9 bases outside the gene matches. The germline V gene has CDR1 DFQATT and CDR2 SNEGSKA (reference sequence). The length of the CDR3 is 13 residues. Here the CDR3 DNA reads TGCAGTGTCACCCCGGGACAGGGGGTGGAGCAGTACTTC. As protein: CSVTPGQGVEQYF.

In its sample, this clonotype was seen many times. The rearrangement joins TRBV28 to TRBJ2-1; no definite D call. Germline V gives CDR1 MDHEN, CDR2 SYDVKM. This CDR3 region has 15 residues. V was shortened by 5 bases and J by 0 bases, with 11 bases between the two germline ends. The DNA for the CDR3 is TGTGCCAGCAGTACCGACTCGCGCTCCTACAATGAGCAGTTCTTC. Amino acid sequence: CASSTDSRSYNEQFF.

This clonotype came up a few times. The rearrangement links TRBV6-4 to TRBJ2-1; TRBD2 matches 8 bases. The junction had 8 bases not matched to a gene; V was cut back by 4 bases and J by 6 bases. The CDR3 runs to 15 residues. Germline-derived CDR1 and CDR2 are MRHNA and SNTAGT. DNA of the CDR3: TGTGCCAGCAGTGTCGGAGCGGGAGAAGGCAATGAGCAGTTCTTC. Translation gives CASSVGAGEGNEQFF.

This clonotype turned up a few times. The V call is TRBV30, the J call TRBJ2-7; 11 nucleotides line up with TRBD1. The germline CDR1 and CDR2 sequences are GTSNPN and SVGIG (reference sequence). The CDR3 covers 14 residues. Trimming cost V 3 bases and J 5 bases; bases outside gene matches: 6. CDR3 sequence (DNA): TGTGCCTGGAGGGCGTGGGACAGGGGGAACGAGCAGTACTTC. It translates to CAWRAWDRGNEQYF.

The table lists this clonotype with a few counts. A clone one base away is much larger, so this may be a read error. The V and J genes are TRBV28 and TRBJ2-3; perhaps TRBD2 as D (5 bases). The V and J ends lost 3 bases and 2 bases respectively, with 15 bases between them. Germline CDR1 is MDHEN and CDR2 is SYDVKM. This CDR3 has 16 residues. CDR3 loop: CASSLKSRAYTDTQYF. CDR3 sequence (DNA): TGTGCCAGCAGTTTGAAGTCGCGGGCCTACACAGATACGCAGTATTTT. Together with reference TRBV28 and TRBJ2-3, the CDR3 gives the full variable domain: DVKVTQSSRYLVKRTGEKVFLECVQDMDHENMFWYRQDPGLGLRLIYFSYDVKMKEKGDIPEGYSVSREKKERFSLILESASTNQTSMYLCASSLKSRAYTDTQYFGPGTRLTVL.

DNA for the CDR3: TGTGCCAGCAGGACCCATGAGACCCAGTACTTC. Amino acid sequence: CASRTHETQYF. The rearrangement joins TRBV28 to TRBJ2-5; D gene ambiguous. Germline V gene lookup returns CDR1 MDHEN and CDR2 SYDVKM. The V gene lost 6 bases and the J gene lost 5 bases, with 7 bases spanning the gap. The CDR3 has 11 amino acids.

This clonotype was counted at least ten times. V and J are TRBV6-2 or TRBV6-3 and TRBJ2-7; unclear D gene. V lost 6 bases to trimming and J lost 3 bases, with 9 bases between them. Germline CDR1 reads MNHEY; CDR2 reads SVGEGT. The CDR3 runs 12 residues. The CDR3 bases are TGTGCCAGCAGCCACTTAAACTACGAGCAGTACTTC. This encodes CASSHLNYEQYF.

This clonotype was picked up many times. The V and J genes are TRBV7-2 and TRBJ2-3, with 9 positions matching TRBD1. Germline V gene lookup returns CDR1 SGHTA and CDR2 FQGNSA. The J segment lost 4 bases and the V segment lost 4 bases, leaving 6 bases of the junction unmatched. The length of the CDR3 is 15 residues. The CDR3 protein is CASSSYRGRADTQYF. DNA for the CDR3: TGTGCCAGCAGCTCATACAGGGGGCGCGCAGATACGCAGTATTTT.